This T cell receptor beta chain was profiled in a study of T cells in Graves' hyperthyroidism and ophthalmopathy. Germline CDR1 is MDHEN and CDR2 is SYDVKM. V was pared by 7 bases and J by 2 bases, with 12 bases between. This CDR3 has 13 amino acids. This clonotype was seen a few times. Its antigen is undetermined. Diagnosis of hyperthyroidism was new in patients aged 18 to 65, and its duration was under 2 months. The source of the PBMCs was around 10 ml of fresh peripheral blood. From RNA transcripts, TCR beta CDR3 regions were amplified. First-round RT-PCR of the TCR CDR3 relied on the HTBI primer set. MiXCR, run by TCRdb on the multiplex PCR reads, gives a single entry per CDR3 protein. This repertoire shows 210,000 or so distinct CDR3 sequences, under 20% found once; its top ten account for around 52%. Overall study results and limits: Model-based prediction identified ophthalmopathy a median about 6 months prior to its onset.

Material: blood. This receptor was identified in a man aged 50 to 59 with Graves' hyperthyroidism. V gene TRBV28 combines with J gene TRBJ2-7; perhaps TRBD1 as D (6 bases). CDR3 region: CASMGAPTYEQYF. The CDR3 DNA reads TGTGCCAGCATGGGGGCCCCGACCTACGAGCAGTACTTC.